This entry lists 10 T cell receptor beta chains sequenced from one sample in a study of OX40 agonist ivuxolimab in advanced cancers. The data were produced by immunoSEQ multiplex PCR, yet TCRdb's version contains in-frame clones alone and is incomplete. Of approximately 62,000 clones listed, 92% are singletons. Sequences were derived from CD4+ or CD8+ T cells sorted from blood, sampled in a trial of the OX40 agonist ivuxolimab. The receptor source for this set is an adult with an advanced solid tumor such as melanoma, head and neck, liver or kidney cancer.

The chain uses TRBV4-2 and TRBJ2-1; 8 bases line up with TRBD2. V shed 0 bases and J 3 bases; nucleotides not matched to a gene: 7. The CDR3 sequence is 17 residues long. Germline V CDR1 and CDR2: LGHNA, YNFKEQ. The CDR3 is CASSQDPAGESYNEQFF. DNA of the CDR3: TGTGCCAGCAGCCAAGATCCAGCGGGGGAGAGCTACAATGAGCAGTTCTTC.

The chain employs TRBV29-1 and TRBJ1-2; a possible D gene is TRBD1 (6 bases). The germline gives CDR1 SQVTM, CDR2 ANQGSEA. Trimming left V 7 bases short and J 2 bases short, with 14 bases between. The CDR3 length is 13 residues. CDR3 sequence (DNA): TGCAGCGCCGAGGACAGAAGGAACTATGGCTACACCTTC. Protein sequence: CSAEDRRNYGYTF.

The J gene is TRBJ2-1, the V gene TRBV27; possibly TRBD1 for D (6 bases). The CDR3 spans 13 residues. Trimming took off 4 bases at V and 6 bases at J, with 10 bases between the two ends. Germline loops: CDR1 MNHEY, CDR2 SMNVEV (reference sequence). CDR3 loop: CASSWGQGNEQFF. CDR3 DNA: TGTGCCAGCAGTTGGGGGCAGGGCAATGAGCAGTTCTTC.

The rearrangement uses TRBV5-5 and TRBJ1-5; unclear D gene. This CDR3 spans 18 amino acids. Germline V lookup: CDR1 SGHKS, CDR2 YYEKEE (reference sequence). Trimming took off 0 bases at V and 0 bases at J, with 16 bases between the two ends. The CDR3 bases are TGTGCCAGCAGCTTGGGGAGTGTAACGTTGTATAGCAATCAGCCCCAGCATTTT. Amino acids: CASSLGSVTLYSNQPQHF.

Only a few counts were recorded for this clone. This CDR3 is CASSLNSGEQYF. Written as DNA, the CDR3 is TGTGCCAGCAGCCTCAACTCCGGCGAGCAGTACTTC. The chain uses TRBV6-5 and TRBJ2-7; D not certain. With 6 bases removed from V and 6 bases from J, the gap between germline ends came to 12 bases. This CDR3 has 12 residues. Germline CDR1 reads MNHEY; CDR2 reads SVGAGI.

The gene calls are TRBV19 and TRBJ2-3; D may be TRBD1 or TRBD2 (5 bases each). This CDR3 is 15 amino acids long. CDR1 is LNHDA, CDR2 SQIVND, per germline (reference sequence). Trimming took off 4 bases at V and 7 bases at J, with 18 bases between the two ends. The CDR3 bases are TGTGCCAGTAGTACCCTTTTGGGACCGGTGAATACGCAGTATTTT. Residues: CASSTLLGPVNTQYF.

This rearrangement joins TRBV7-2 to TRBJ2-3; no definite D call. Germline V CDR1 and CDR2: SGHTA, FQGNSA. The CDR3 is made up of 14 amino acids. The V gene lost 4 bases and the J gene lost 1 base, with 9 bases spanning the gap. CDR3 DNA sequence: TGTGCCAGCAGCTCCACTCGAGGCACAGATACGCAGTATTTT. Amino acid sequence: CASSSTRGTDTQYF.

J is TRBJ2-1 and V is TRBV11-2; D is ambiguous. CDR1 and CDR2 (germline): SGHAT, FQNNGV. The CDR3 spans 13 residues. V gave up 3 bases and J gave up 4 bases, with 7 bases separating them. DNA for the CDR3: TGTGCCAGCAGCTTTGACAATTACAATGAGCAGTTCTTC. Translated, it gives CASSFDNYNEQFF.

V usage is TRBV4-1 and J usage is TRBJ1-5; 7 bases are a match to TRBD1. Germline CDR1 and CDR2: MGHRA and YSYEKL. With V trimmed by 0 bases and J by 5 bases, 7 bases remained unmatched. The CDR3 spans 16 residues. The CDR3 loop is CASSQEADRDYQPQHF. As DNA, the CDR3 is TGCGCCAGCAGCCAAGAAGCCGACAGGGATTATCAGCCCCAGCATTTT.

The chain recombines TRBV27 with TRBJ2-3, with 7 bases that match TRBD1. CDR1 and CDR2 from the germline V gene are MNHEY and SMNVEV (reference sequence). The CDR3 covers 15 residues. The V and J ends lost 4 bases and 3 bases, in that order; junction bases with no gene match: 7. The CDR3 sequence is CASSSIDRATDTQYF. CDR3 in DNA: TGTGCCAGCAGTTCGATAGACAGGGCTACAGATACGCAGTATTTT.